The entry below gives a single T cell receptor beta chain sequence along with its context. The data were obtained in a study of blood T cell repertoires in COVID-19. Study as a whole: Sites across the United States, Italy and Spain contributed samples from acute and convalescent COVID-19. Sources were T cells, B-cell-depleted T cells, or PBMCs; the material itself was cDNA or gDNA.

In the source study's methods: Estimated nucleated cell counts came from reference gene primer amplification. Using immunoSEQ multiplex PCR, the repertoire was profiled, and TCRdb retains in-frame clones only, with some absent. V and J calls and clone size are copied from that table; D and trimming were computed from the DNA. Of about 320,000 clones in the sample, roughly 85% are singletons; the top ten hold around 7.2%. The J segment lost 5 bases and the V segment lost 10 bases, leaving 11 bases of the junction unmatched. The CDR3 covers 14 residues. Germline CDR1 and CDR2: LNHDA and SQIVND (reference sequence).

The sequencing input was peripheral blood. The V call is TRBV19, the J call TRBJ2-1; TRBD2 aligns across 7 bases. The sequence derives from a human donor in a cohort sampled during active COVID-19. The CDR3 DNA is TGTGCCACTAGGAAGTGGGGGGGGAACAATGAGCAGTTCTTC. Protein sequence: CATRKWGGNNEQFF.